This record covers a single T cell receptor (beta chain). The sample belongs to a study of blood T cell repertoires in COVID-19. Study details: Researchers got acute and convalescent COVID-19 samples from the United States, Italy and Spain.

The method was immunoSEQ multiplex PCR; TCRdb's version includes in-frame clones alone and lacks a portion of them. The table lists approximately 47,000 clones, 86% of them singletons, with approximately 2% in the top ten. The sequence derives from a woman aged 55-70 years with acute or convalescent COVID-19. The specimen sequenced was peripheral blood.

The CDR3 DNA sequence: TGTGCCAGCAGCCAACCGGGACTAGCGGGAGGGGGTGAGCAGTTCTTC. As protein: CASSQPGLAGGGEQFF. The chain combines TRBV7-6 with TRBJ2-1; TRBD2 matches 16 bases. CDR3 length equals 16 residues. With 5 bases clipped from V and 9 bases from J, the junction kept 7 bases outside the gene matches. From germline, CDR1 is SGHVS and CDR2 FNYEAQ.